The 21 T cell receptor beta chains reported below all come from one sample, sequenced in a study of blood T cell repertoires in COVID-19. Assay: immunoSEQ multiplex PCR; the TCRdb copy retains only in-frame clones and omits some. The table has roughly 160,000 clones, around nine tenths seen once. The sequenced sample consisted of peripheral blood. The receptors stem from a man over 45 with acute or convalescent COVID-19.

The chain is built from TRBV5-1 and TRBJ2-2, with a weak D call TRBD2 (5 bases). Between the trimmed V and J ends, which lost 0 bases and 5 bases, there was a span of 20 bases. The length of the CDR3 is 18 residues. Germline V gene sequence: CDR1 SGHRS, CDR2 YFSETQ. The chain's CDR3 is CASSLVASLRVKTGELFF. The DNA for the CDR3 is TGCGCCAGCAGCTTGGTGGCTAGCTTAAGGGTTAAGACCGGGGAGCTGTTTTTT. Full variable domain (remainder filled in from reference TRBV5-1 and TRBJ2-2): KAGVTQTPRYLIKTRGQQVTLSCSPISGHRSVSWYQQTPGQGLQFLFEYFSETQRNKGNFPGRFSGRQFSNSRSEMNVSTLELGDSALYLCASSLVASLRVKTGELFFGEGSRLTVL.

This clone was detected once. The gene calls are TRBV28 and TRBJ2-7; 7 bases line up with TRBD2. V lost 0 bases, J lost 0 bases, and 5 bases stayed unmatched. In germline, CDR1 is MDHEN, CDR2 SYDVKM. The CDR3 loop spans 16 amino acids. This chain's CDR3 is CASSLWGGDGSYEQYF. The CDR3, as DNA: TGTGCCAGCAGTTTATGGGGGGGGGACGGCTCCTACGAGCAGTACTTC. Together with reference TRBV28 and TRBJ2-7, the CDR3 gives the full variable domain: DVKVTQSSRYLVKRTGEKVFLECVQDMDHENMFWYRQDPGLGLRLIYFSYDVKMKEKGDIPEGYSVSREKKERFSLILESASTNQTSMYLCASSLWGGDGSYEQYFGPGTRLTVT.

The table lists this clone with a few counts. V and J are TRBV4-3 and TRBJ1-5; D unresolved. Trimming stripped 4 bases from V and 0 bases from J, with 10 bases between. Germline V gene data show CDR1 as LGHNA and CDR2 as YSLEER. This CDR3 comprises 15 residues. The DNA of the CDR3 is TGCGCCAGCAGCCTTGGGCAGAATAGCAATCAGCCCCAGCATTTT. Translated: CASSLGQNSNQPQHF.

The chain joins TRBV5-1 to TRBJ2-2; 7 nucleotides agree with TRBD1. There are 15 residues in the CDR3. With V trimmed by 1 base and J by 5 bases, 5 bases remained unmatched. The germline CDR1 and CDR2 sequences are SGHRS and YFSETQ. The CDR3: CASSLSTGRTGELFF. For the CDR3, the DNA is TGCGCCAGCAGCTTGTCGACAGGGCGAACCGGGGAGCTGTTTTTT.

V gene TRBV4-1 combines with J gene TRBJ2-7; 8 positions match TRBD2. CDR3 length equals 14 residues. After removal of 2 bases from V and 4 bases from J, the junction contained 4 bases not matched to a gene. From germline, CDR1 is MGHRA and CDR2 YSYEKL. CDR3 residues: CASSQTRLAYEQYF. CDR3 DNA: TGCGCCAGCAGCCAAACCCGACTAGCGTACGAGCAGTACTTC.

This chain links TRBV19 with TRBJ2-2, with D tentatively TRBD2 (5 bases). The length of the CDR3 is 14 residues. Germline CDR1 LNHDA, CDR2 SQIVND (reference sequence). Trimming left V 4 bases short and J 4 bases short, with 10 bases between. In DNA, the CDR3 is TGTGCCAGTAGTAACGGGAAGCGCACCGGGGAGCTGTTTTTT. It encodes CASSNGKRTGELFF.

The chain combines TRBV28 with TRBJ1-5; possibly TRBD1 for D (5 bases). V was trimmed by 6 bases and J by 4 bases, leaving 16 bases between them. Germline V CDR1 and CDR2: MDHEN, SYDVKM. This CDR3 has 15 residues. DNA for the CDR3: TGTGCCAGCAGCCACCTGCGGACAAAGAATCAGCCCCAGCATTTT. Translation: CASSHLRTKNQPQHF.

J is TRBJ2-7 and V is TRBV19; D is undetermined. The V end lost 2 bases, the J end lost 2 bases, and 7 bases lay between the germline ends. This CDR3 has 13 residues. Germline V gene data show CDR1 as LNHDA and CDR2 as SQIVND (reference sequence). The CDR3 coding sequence is TGTGCCAGTAGTATAACTGGTACCTACGAGCAGTACTTC. This translates into CASSITGTYEQYF.

V and J are TRBV27 and TRBJ1-5, with D perhaps TRBD1 (5 bases). Germline-derived CDR1 and CDR2 are MNHEY and SMNVEV (reference sequence). CDR3 length: 15 amino acids. Trimming took off 2 bases at V and 0 bases at J, with 8 bases between the two ends. The CDR3 region is CASSLAGHSNQPQHF. CDR3 nucleotide sequence: TGTGCCAGCAGTTTAGCCGGACATAGCAATCAGCCCCAGCATTTT.

This clone was seen only once. This chain joins TRBV7-2 and TRBJ1-3, with D tentatively TRBD1 (5 bases). V was pared by 1 base and J by 1 base, with 8 bases between. CDR3 length: 15 amino acids. Germline V CDR1 and CDR2: SGHTA, FQGNSA. The CDR3 nucleotides read TGTGCCAGCAGCTTAGACCCAGGGTCTGGAAACACCATATATTTT. This codes for CASSLDPGSGNTIYF.

This chain uses TRBV7-9 with TRBJ1-1; TRBD1 matches 8 bases. Per germline, CDR1 SEHNR and CDR2 FQNEAQ (reference sequence). The junction had 2 bases not matched to a gene; V was cut back by 5 bases and J by 0 bases. There are 14 residues in the CDR3. The CDR3 DNA reads TGTGCCAGCAGCCCACAGGGGGTGAACACTGAAGCTTTCTTT. Protein product: CASSPQGVNTEAFF.

The chain couples TRBV7-2 to TRBJ1-2; possibly TRBD1 for D (6 bases). V lost 1 base to trimming and J lost 7 bases, with 16 bases between them. The CDR3 consists of 15 residues. Germline V gene sequence: CDR1 SGHTA, CDR2 FQGNSA. The CDR3 DNA sequence: TGTGCCAGCAGCTTAGGAGGGGCAGGGGTGGGTGGCTACACCTTC. Translating it yields CASSLGGAGVGGYTF.

This sequence joins TRBV2 and TRBJ2-7, with D unclear. V dropped 0 bases and J dropped 7 bases, with 7 bases sitting between them. The CDR3 has 12 residues. Germline values: CDR1 SNHLY, CDR2 FYNNEI. The CDR3 loop reads CASSEALTEQYV. DNA for the CDR3: TGTGCCAGCAGTGAAGCGCTTACAGAGCAGTACGTC.

The chain carries TRBV5-1 and TRBJ2-3; TRBD2 aligns across 15 bases. Germline V gene lookup returns CDR1 SGHRS and CDR2 YFSETQ. With V trimmed by 0 bases and J by 3 bases, 14 bases remained unmatched. The CDR3 runs 21 residues. The CDR3 sequence is CASSLGRGGLAGGLGTDTQYF. The CDR3 DNA sequence: TGCGCCAGCAGCTTGGGAAGAGGGGGACTAGCGGGAGGTTTAGGGACAGATACGCAGTATTTT.

The V gene is TRBV7-9, the J gene TRBJ2-7; D gene uncertain. The CDR3 loop spans 13 amino acids. From germline, CDR1 is SEHNR and CDR2 FQNEAQ (reference sequence). The germline V and J ends were trimmed by 3 bases and 1 base, with 7 bases remaining between them. The CDR3 coding sequence is TGTGCCAGCAGCTTGGCATCTTCCTACGAGCAGTACTTC. Its translation: CASSLASSYEQYF.

A single count supports this clone. The chain employs TRBV5-1 and TRBJ1-5; D gene uncertain. The CDR3 sequence is 15 residues long. Deletions cut 1 base from V and 1 base from J, with 9 bases between. Germline V CDR1 and CDR2: SGHRS, YFSETQ. CDR3 sequence: CASSLTPWSNQPQHF. The CDR3 DNA follows: TGCGCCAGCAGCTTGACTCCTTGGAGCAATCAGCCCCAGCATTTT.

The gene calls are TRBV28 and TRBJ1-5, with 8 bases that match TRBD1. Unmatched junction bases numbered 5, after V lost 3 bases and J lost 1 base. The V gene's germline CDR1 is MDHEN and CDR2 SYDVKM. CDR3 length equals 16 residues. CDR3 in DNA: TGTGCCAGCAGTTTGCCAGGGGGCCACAGCAATCAGCCCCAGCATTTT. Its translation: CASSLPGGHSNQPQHF.

The rearrangement uses TRBV4-1 and TRBJ1-5; 9 bases line up with TRBD1. The J segment lost 6 bases and the V segment lost 5 bases, leaving 8 bases of the junction unmatched. In germline, CDR1 is MGHRA, CDR2 YSYEKL. The CDR3 covers 15 residues. For the CDR3, the DNA is TGCGCCAGCAGCGGGACAGGGAGCTTGGGTCAGCCCCAGCATTTT. Its protein product is CASSGTGSLGQPQHF.

The V call is TRBV10-3, the J call TRBJ1-1; the match to TRBD1 covers 7 bases. The CDR3 is 14 amino acids. Germline V gene lookup returns CDR1 ENHRY and CDR2 SYGVKD. V was pared by 3 bases and J by 5 bases, with 6 bases of the junction left unmatched. In DNA, the CDR3 is TGTGCCATCAGTGACAGGGGGAGTGGTACTGAAGCTTTCTTT. Its protein is CAISDRGSGTEAFF.

This chain connects TRBV2 to TRBJ2-1, with D possibly being TRBD1 (6 bases). V lost 5 bases, J lost 0 bases, and 11 bases lay in between. Germline V gene data show CDR1 as SNHLY and CDR2 as FYNNEI. The CDR3 contains 15 residues. The CDR3 loop is CASSRQGSSYNEQFF. The CDR3 DNA reads as TGTGCCAGCAGTCGTCAGGGGAGCTCCTACAATGAGCAGTTCTTC.

The chain recombines TRBV6-2 or TRBV6-3 with TRBJ1-2; possibly TRBD1 for D (6 bases). The germline CDR1 and CDR2 sequences are MNHEY and SVGEGT. Between the trimmed V and J ends, which lost 2 bases and 0 bases, there was a span of 13 bases. This CDR3 spans 16 amino acids. The CDR3 sequence: CASSYERTATNYGYTF. In nucleotides, the CDR3 is TGTGCCAGCAGTTACGAGCGGACAGCCACTAACTATGGCTACACCTTC.